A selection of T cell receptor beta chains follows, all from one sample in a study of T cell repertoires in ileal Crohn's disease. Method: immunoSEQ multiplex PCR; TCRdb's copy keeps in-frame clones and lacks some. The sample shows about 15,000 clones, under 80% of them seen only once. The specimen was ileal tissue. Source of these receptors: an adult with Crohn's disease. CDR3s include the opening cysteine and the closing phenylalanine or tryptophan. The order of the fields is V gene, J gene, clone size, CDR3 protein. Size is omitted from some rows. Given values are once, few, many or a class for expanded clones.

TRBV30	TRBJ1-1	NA	CAWMVGVNTEAFF
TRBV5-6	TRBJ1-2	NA	CASSLVGGSGYTF
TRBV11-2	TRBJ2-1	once	CASSQLPPALTAAEQFF
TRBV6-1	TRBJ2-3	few	CASSELAGPADTQYF
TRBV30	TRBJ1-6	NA	CAWNRDRVNSPLHF
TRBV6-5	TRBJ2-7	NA	CASSYKSSYEQYF
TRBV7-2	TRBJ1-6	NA	CASRLSRTGGNSPLHF
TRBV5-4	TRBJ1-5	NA	CASGYRNQPQHF
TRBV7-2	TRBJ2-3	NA	CASSYRRGGSADTQYF
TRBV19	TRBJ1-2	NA	CASTVSGGDNYGYTF
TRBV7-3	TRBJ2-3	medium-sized	CASRDRVQGPSTDTQYF
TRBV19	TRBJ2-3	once	CASNGERESVNTQYF
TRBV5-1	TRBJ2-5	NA	CASSLGETTQETQYF
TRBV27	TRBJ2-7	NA	CASSLTYSPYEQYF
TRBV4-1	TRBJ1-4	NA	CASSRTRGLPGEKLFF
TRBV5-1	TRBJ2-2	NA	CASSLIGAAGELFF
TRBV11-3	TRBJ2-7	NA	CASSLLAGYEQYF
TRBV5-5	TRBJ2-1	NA	CASSLREFRAEQFF
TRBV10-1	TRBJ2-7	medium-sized	CASKGQGDSYEQYF
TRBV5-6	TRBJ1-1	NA	CASSFRGYLNTEAFF
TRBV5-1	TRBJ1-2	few	CASSFAGDYGYTF
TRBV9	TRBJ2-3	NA	CASSEGAHTDTQYF
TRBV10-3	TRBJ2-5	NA	CAISGLAGGQEETQYF
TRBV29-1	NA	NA	CSVIQDRYEQYF
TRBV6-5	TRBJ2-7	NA	CASSPVQGVPYEQYF
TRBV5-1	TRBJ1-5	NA	CASSLKGENQPQHF
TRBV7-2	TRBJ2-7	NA	CASSFDRSGVAYEQYF
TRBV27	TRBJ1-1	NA	CASSRGLSIEAFF
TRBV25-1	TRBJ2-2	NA	CASSDNGGWNTGELFF
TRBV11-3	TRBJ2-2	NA	CASSPRTGANTGELFF
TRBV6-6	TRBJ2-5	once	CASSYYGLTQETQYF
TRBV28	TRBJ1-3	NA	CATSGLTGNTIYF
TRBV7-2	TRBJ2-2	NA	CASSSQAGVIGELFF
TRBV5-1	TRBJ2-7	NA	CASSWGLAGGAEQYF
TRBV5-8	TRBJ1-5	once	CASSLGDSFRPQHF
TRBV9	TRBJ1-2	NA	CASSSRGGSYGYTF
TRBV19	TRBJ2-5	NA	CASSIPSGGGEETQYF
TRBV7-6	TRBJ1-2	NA	CASSAGIGDYGYTF
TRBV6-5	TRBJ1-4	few	CASSIRTGIREKLFF